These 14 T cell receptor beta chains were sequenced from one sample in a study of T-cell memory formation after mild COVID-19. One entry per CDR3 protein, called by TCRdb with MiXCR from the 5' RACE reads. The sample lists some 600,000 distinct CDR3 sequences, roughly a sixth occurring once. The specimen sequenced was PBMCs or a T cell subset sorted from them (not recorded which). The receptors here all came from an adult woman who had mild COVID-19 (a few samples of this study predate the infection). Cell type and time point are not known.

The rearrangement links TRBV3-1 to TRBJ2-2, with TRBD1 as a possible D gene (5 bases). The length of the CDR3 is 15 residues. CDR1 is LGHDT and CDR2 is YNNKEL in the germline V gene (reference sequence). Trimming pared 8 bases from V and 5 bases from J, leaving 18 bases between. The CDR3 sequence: CASVLGDPGTGELFF. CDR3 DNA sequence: TGTGCCAGCGTTTTAGGCGACCCAGGGACCGGGGAGCTGTTTTTT.

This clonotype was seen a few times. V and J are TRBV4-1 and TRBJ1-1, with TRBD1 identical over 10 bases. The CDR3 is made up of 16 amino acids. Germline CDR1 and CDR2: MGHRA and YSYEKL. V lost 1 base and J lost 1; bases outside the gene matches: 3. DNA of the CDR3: TGCGCCAGCAGCCAAGGGACAGGGGGAAGGAACACTGAAGCTTTCTTT. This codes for CASSQGTGGRNTEAFF.

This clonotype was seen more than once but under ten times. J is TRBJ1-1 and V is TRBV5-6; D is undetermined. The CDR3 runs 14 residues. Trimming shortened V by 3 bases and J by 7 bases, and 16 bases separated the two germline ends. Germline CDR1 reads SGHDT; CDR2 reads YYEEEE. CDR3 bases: TGTGCCAGCAGCTCCTATCATGGCTGGGTTGAAGCTTTCTTT. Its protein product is CASSSYHGWVEAFF.

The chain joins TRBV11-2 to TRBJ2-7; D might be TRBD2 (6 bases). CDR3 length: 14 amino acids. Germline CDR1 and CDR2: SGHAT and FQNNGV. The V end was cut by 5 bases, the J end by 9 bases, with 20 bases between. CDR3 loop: CASSPRMRGGLQYF. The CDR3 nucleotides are TGTGCCAGCAGCCCCCGGATGAGGGGAGGACTGCAGTACTTC.

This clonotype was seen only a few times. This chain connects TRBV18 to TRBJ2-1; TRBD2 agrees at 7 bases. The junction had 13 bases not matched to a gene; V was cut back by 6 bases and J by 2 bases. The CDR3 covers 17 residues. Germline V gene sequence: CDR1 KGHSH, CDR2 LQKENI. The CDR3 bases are TGTGCCAGCTCCCTTTCCGTTGGAGCGGGGACCTACAATGAGCAGTTCTTC. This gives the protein CASSLSVGAGTYNEQFF. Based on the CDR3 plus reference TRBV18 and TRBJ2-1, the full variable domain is NAGVMQNPRHLVRRRGQEARLRCSPMKGHSHVYWYRQLPEEGLKFMVYLQKENIIDESGMPKERFSAEFPKEGPSILRIQQVVRGDSAAYFCASSLSVGAGTYNEQFFGPGTRLTVL.

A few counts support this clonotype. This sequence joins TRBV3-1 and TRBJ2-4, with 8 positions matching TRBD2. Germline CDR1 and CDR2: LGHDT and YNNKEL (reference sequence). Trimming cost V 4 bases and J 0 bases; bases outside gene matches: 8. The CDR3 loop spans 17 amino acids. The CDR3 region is CASSPSGRGAAKNIQYF. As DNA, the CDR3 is TGTGCCAGCAGCCCATCGGGGCGGGGGGCAGCCAAAAACATTCAGTACTTC.

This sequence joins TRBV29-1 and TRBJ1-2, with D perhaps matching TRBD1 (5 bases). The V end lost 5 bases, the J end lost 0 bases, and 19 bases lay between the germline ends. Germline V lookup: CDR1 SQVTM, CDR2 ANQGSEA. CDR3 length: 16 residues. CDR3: CSVQPQGSDTNYGYTF. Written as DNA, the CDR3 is TGCAGCGTTCAACCTCAGGGTAGCGACACTAACTATGGCTACACCTTC.

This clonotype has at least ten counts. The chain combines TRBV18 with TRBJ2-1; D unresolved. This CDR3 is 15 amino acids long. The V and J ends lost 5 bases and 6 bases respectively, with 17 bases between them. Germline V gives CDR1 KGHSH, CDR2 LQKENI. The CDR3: CASSATNPSTNEQFF. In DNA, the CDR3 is TGTGCCAGCTCAGCCACCAATCCGTCGACCAATGAGCAGTTCTTC.

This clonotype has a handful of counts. CDR3 loop: CASAAQGQNYGYTF. The DNA of the CDR3 is TGCGCCAGTGCAGCACAGGGACAGAACTATGGCTACACCTTC. The V and J genes are TRBV5-1 and TRBJ1-2, with 7 bases lining up with TRBD1. Trimming at V came to 8 bases and at J to 2 bases, leaving 9 bases not matched to a gene. Looked up from germline, CDR1 is SGHRS and CDR2 is YFSETQ. CDR3 length equals 14 residues.

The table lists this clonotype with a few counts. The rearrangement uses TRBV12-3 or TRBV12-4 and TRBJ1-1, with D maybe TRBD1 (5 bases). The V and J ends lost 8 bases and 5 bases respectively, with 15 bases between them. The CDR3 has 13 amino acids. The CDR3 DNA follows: TGTGCCAGCCAGACAGCCACTAGGACTGAAGCTTTCTTT. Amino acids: CASQTATRTEAFF.

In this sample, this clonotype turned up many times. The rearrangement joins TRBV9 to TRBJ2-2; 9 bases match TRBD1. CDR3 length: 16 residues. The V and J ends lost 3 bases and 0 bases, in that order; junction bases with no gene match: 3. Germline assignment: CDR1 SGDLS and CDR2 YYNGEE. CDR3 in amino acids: CASSAGQGPNTGELFF. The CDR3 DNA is TGTGCCAGCAGCGCGGGACAGGGACCGAACACCGGGGAGCTGTTTTTT.

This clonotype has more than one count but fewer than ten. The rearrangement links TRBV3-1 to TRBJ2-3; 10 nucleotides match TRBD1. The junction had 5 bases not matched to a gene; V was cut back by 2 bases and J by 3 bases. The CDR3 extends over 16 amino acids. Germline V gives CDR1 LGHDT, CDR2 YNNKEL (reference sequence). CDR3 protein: CASSQTRQGATDTQYF. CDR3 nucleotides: TGTGCCAGCAGCCAAACCCGACAGGGGGCAACAGATACGCAGTATTTT.

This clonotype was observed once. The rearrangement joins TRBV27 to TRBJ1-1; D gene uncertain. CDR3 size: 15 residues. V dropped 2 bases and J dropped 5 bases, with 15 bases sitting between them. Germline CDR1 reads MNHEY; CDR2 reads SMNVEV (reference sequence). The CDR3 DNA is TGTGCCAGCAGTTTAAATTGGTTCGGTCAGACTGAAGCTTTCTTT. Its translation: CASSLNWFGQTEAFF.

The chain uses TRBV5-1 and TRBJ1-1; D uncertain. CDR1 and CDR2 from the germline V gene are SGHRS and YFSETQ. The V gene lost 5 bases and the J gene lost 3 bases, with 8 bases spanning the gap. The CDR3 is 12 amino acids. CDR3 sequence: CASSQMDTEAFF. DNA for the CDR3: TGCGCCAGCAGTCAAATGGACACTGAAGCTTTCTTT.